A selection of T cell receptor beta chains follows, all from one sample in a study of CD8 T cells in Susac syndrome. TCRdb itself ran the immunoSEQ multiplex PCR reads through MiXCR, one entry per CDR3 protein. The data hold 25,000 to 35,000 distinct CDR3 sequences, with 94% observed a single time. Sequenced sample: CD8+ T cells from PBMCs. These receptor sequences come from a human donor in good health. CDR3s include the opening cysteine and the closing phenylalanine or tryptophan. D genes are given only for firm matches. For some rows the clone size is stated as once, few or many, or as a class when expanded; others skip it.

j_gene,d_gene,abundance,v_gene,CDR3nt,CDR3aa
TRBJ1-1,NA,NA,TRBV12-3/TRBV12-4,TGTGCCAGCACCAGCGGGACACTGAACACTGAAGCTTTCTTT,CASTSGTLNTEAFF
TRBJ2-5,NA,NA,TRBV4-3,TGCGCCAGCAGCCAAGGGGCGGGGGCAGAGACCCAGTACTTC,CASSQGAGAETQYF
TRBJ2-7,NA,NA,TRBV12-5,TGTGCTAGTGGTTTGGTACCACAGGGTTTATACGAGCAGTACTTC,CASGLVPQGLYEQYF
TRBJ2-3,TRBD2,NA,TRBV29-1,TGCAGCGTTGAAGATCTGGACATTCGGGGGGGCATCGTAGGCACAGATACGCAGTATTTT,CSVEDLDIRGGIVGTDTQYF
TRBJ2-7,NA,NA,TRBV7-9,TGTGCCATAGGGTCCTACGAGCAGTACTTC,CAIGSYEQYF
TRBJ2-1,NA,NA,TRBV10-3,TGTGCCATCAAAGGGGACACCTACAATGAGCAGTTCTTC,CAIKGDTYNEQFF
TRBJ2-1,NA,NA,TRBV27,TGTGCCAGCAGTTTAGGCAGGCGAACCTACAATGAGCAGTTCTTC,CASSLGRRTYNEQFF
TRBJ2-1,TRBD1,once,TRBV20-1,TGCAGTGCTAGTAGGACAGGGGGCAGGCATGAGCAGTTCTTC,CSASRTGGRHEQFF
TRBJ2-1,TRBD2,once,TRBV6-4,TGTGCCAGCAGGCCGGGGGGGGATTACAATGAGCAGTTCTTC,CASRPGGDYNEQFF
TRBJ2-5,NA,NA,TRBV6-2/TRBV6-3,TGTGCCAGCGGGGCCAGCATGAAGACCCAGTACTTC,CASGASMKTQYF
TRBJ2-5,TRBD2,NA,TRBV19,TGTGCCAGCTGTGGGACTAGCAAAGAGACCCAGTACTTC,CASCGTSKETQYF
TRBJ2-2,TRBD1,NA,TRBV6-1,TGTGCCAGCAGTCCGCATGGGGGACAGGGGAAGGGCGGGGAGCTGTTTTTT,CASSPHGGQGKGGELFF
TRBJ2-3,TRBD2,few,TRBV13,TGTGCCAGCAGACCGACTAGCGGGGGGGCAGATACGCAGTATTTT,CASRPTSGGADTQYF
TRBJ2-7,NA,few,TRBV7-2,TGTGCCAGCAGTTTGAGAGACAGCTCCTACGAGCAGTACTTC,CASSLRDSSYEQYF
TRBJ2-2,NA,NA,TRBV20-1,TGCAGTGCTAGGGGTGGGGTAGCCACAGTCTCGAACACCGGGGAGCTGTTTTTT,CSARGGVATVSNTGELFF
TRBJ1-3,NA,once,TRBV29-1,TGCAGCGTTGATGACCGCTCAGCTGGAAACACCATATATTTT,CSVDDRSAGNTIYF
TRBJ2-7,NA,NA,TRBV15,TGTGCCACCAGCAGAGATCTCTCCCATCGGAGGCAGTACTTC,CATSRDLSHRRQYF
TRBJ2-5,NA,NA,TRBV4-1,TGCGCCAGCAGCCATCGGACTATTCAAGAGACCCAGTACTTC,CASSHRTIQETQYF
TRBJ1-5,TRBD1,NA,TRBV12-3/TRBV12-4,TGTGCCAGCAGTTTGGGACCGGGACAGCAGCATTTT,CASSLGPGQQHF
TRBJ2-1,TRBD2,once,TRBV19,TGTGCCAGTAGTGCCTTCCTAGCGGGGGCCTACAATGAGCAGTTCTTC,CASSAFLAGAYNEQFF
TRBJ1-1,NA,NA,TRBV7-9,TGTGCCAGCAGCTTGACTACCTCGGGAACTGAAGCTTTCTTT,CASSLTTSGTEAFF
TRBJ2-1,NA,NA,TRBV6-5,TGTGCCAGCAGTTACTCGGGACCCTACAATGAGCAGTTCTTC,CASSYSGPYNEQFF
TRBJ1-5,NA,few,TRBV5-1,TGCGCCAGCAGCTTGGAAGGGGGAGGAGGTCAGCCCCAGCATTTT,CASSLEGGGGQPQHF
TRBJ2-3,NA,few,TRBV6-5,TGTGCCCCTCTAGTTGATACGCAGTATTTT,CAPLVDTQYF
TRBJ1-1,NA,few,TRBV9,TGTGCCAGCAGCTTAGGAGACGGGTTGAACACTGAAGCTTTCTTT,CASSLGDGLNTEAFF
TRBJ2-5,NA,NA,TRBV12-3/TRBV12-4,TGTGCCAGCAGTTTAAGTCCGGGACGCCAAGAGACCCAGTACTTC,CASSLSPGRQETQYF
TRBJ2-7,NA,few,TRBV7-9,TGTGCCAGCAGCCCCCCCATATGGGCGTCCTACGAGCAGTACTTC,CASSPPIWASYEQYF
TRBJ2-7,NA,NA,TRBV6-1,TGTGCCAGCAGTGAAGCCCCAGGCTCGTACGAGCAGTACTTC,CASSEAPGSYEQYF
TRBJ1-2,NA,few,TRBV29-1,TGCAGCGCGGGGAGGGAATACTATGGCTACACCTTC,CSAGREYYGYTF
TRBJ2-7,TRBD2,NA,TRBV4-3,TGCGCCAGCAGCCAAGGGTCCAGCGGGGGCTCCTACGAGCAGTACTTC,CASSQGSSGGSYEQYF
TRBJ2-7,NA,NA,TRBV13,TGTGCCAGCAGCTTCTGGGGGCAGACCTACGAGCAGTACTTC,CASSFWGQTYEQYF
TRBJ2-7,TRBD1,NA,TRBV9,TGTGCCAGCAGCCTCGGGACAGGGGAGTACGAGCAGTACTTC,CASSLGTGEYEQYF
TRBJ1-1,NA,NA,TRBV20-1,TGCAGTGCCAATCCTTGGGGGCGGTTGGAAACTGAAGCTTTCTTT,CSANPWGRLETEAFF
TRBJ2-7,NA,NA,TRBV2,TGTGCCAGCCCAGGACTTATGGGCGAGCAGTACTTC,CASPGLMGEQYF
TRBJ2-7,NA,NA,TRBV6-2/TRBV6-3,TGTGCCAGCAGTTACAGGGTGAGCGGCGAGCAGTACTTC,CASSYRVSGEQYF
TRBJ1-4,TRBD1,once,TRBV7-9,TGTGCCAGCAGCCCAGGGGACAGGGGCGAAAAACTGTTTTTT,CASSPGDRGEKLFF
TRBJ2-5,NA,NA,TRBV9,TGTGCCAGCAGCGGCGGACAGATCCAAGAGACCCAGTACTTC,CASSGGQIQETQYF
TRBJ2-5,NA,few,TRBV6-1,TGTGCCAGCGGTCCGGGGGAGGGCCAGGGGGAGACCCAGTACTTC,CASGPGEGQGETQYF
TRBJ2-2,NA,NA,TRBV13,TGTGCCAGCAGCTTAGTATACACCGGGGAGCTGTTTTTT,CASSLVYTGELFF
TRBJ2-5,NA,NA,TRBV13,TGTGCCAGCAGCTTAAGGGACCCTTCGACCCAGTACTTC,CASSLRDPSTQYF
TRBJ2-3,TRBD2,NA,TRBV2,TGTGCCAGCAGGGAGACTAGCGGGGACACAGATACGCAGTATTTT,CASRETSGDTDTQYF
TRBJ1-3,TRBD1,NA,TRBV29-1,TGCAGCGTTCTGGGACAGGGGGCCAACACCATATATTTT,CSVLGQGANTIYF